Reported below is one T cell receptor beta chain. What it recognizes is unknown. The study ran its PCR with 60 Vbeta and 13 Jbeta primers. The protocol was immunoSEQ multiplex PCR, while the TCRdb copy is restricted to in-frame clones and leaves out a portion. This table holds approximately 140,000 clones, about 82% found once. The data were obtained in a study of cytomegalovirus exposure and HLA in healthy donors. Findings and caveats of the study: Specificity for CMV antigens was confirmed in vitro for three of the CMV-associated chains.

J was trimmed by 7 bases and V by 5 bases; bases with no gene match: 6. CDR3 size: 14 residues. CDR1 is LNHNV, CDR2 YYDKDF, per germline (reference sequence). Healthy bone marrow donors made up the donors. Specimen: PBMCs. The chain carries TRBV15 and TRBJ2-1, with 9 bases aligning to TRBD1. This TCR came from a young man in good health and CMV-seronegative. The CDR3 region is CATSRDRVSNEQFF. The CDR3 coding sequence is TGTGCCACCAGCCGGGACAGGGTTTCTAATGAGCAGTTCTTC.